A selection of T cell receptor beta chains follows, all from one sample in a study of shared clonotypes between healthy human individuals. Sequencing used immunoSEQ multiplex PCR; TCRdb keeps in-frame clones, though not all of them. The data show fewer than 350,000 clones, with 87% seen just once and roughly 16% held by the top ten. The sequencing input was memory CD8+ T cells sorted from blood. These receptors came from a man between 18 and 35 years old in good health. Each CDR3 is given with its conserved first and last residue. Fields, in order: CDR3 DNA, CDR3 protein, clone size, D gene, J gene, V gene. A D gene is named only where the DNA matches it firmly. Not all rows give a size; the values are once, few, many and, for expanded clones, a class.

TGTGCCAGCAGCTTACCGAGCTCCTATAATTCACCCCTCCACTTT	CASSLPSSYNSPLHF	.	.	TRBJ1-6	TRBV7-2
TGCGCCAGCAGCCAAGATAGGACAGGGGTCAGCAATCAGCCCCAGCATTTT	CASSQDRTGVSNQPQHF	.	TRBD1	TRBJ1-5	TRBV4-3
TGTGCCAGCAGCTTCCCAGGCGGGAGGGGAGGAGAGACCCAGTACTTC	CASSFPGGRGGETQYF	.	TRBD2	TRBJ2-5	TRBV11-2
TGCGCCAGCAGCCGCCTTTCGAGAGAGACCCAGTACTTC	CASSRLSRETQYF	.	.	TRBJ2-5	TRBV5-1
TGTGCCTGGACATTAGGGGCGACATCCTACGAGCAGTACTTC	CAWTLGATSYEQYF	.	.	TRBJ2-7	TRBV30
TGCGCCAGCAGCCAAGAGGGTTGGAACACTGAAGCTTTCTTT	CASSQEGWNTEAFF	once	.	TRBJ1-1	TRBV4-1
TGTGCCAGCTCTCTGGGCAGGGAGCTCGGTGAGCAGTTCTTC	CASSLGRELGEQFF	.	.	TRBJ2-1	TRBV18
TGCGCCAGCAGTCGCCGGGGAGATGCAGATACGCAGTATTTT	CASSRRGDADTQYF	.	.	TRBJ2-3	TRBV4-3
TGTGCCAGCAGCGGAAGTGGGGATGTCTATAATTCACCCCTCCACTTT	CASSGSGDVYNSPLHF	.	.	TRBJ1-6	TRBV4-2
TGTGCCAGCAATCCCGGGACTTTACAAAGTTTCTTT	CASNPGTLQSFF	few	.	TRBJ1-1	TRBV7-9
TGTGCCAGCAGCTTAGGATCTGGAGTTAATGAAAAACTGTTTTTT	CASSLGSGVNEKLFF	.	.	TRBJ1-4	TRBV13
TGTGCCAGCAGCTTCGGGACGGATTCACCCCTCCACTTT	CASSFGTDSPLHF	.	.	TRBJ1-6	TRBV5-6
TGTGCCAGCAGCTCGGGACAGGGGACCTATGGCTACACCTTC	CASSSGQGTYGYTF	.	TRBD1	TRBJ1-2	TRBV7-9
TGCGCCAGCAGCCAAGATATTAGGGGTTGGGAGACCCAGTACTTC	CASSQDIRGWETQYF	.	.	TRBJ2-5	TRBV4-3
TGTGCCACCAGCAGAGCTGTGGTGAATGAAAAACTGTTTTTT	CATSRAVVNEKLFF	once	.	TRBJ1-4	TRBV15
TGTGCCAGCAGTGATTGGATAGAGGGTGGCTATGGCTACACCTTC	CASSDWIEGGYGYTF	.	.	TRBJ1-2	TRBV6-1
TGCGCCAGCAGCTTTCGGCCAGGGTCCAATGAAAAACTGTTTTTT	CASSFRPGSNEKLFF	.	.	TRBJ1-4	TRBV4-1
TGCAGCGTTGAAGATGGGGGCCAGGGAGGGAACCAAGAGACCCAGTACTTC	CSVEDGGQGGNQETQYF	.	.	TRBJ2-5	TRBV29-1
TGTGCCAGCAGTAACCGGGACAGACAAGAGACCCAGTACTTC	CASSNRDRQETQYF	.	TRBD1	TRBJ2-5	TRBV7-9
TGTGCCAGCAGCTTAGGACAGGGGGCGATCAATGAGCAGTTCTTC	CASSLGQGAINEQFF	.	TRBD1	TRBJ2-1	TRBV7-9
TGTGCCAGCAGCTACCGGGATAACTATGGCTACACCTTC	CASSYRDNYGYTF	.	.	TRBJ1-2	TRBV5-4
TGTGCCAGCAGTCTTAGACTGGCTACAGAGACCCAGTACTTC	CASSLRLATETQYF	.	.	TRBJ2-5	TRBV27
TGTGCTAGCAGCTTAGGGGCAGGGCCGACCTACGAGCAGTACTTC	CASSLGAGPTYEQYF	.	.	TRBJ2-7	TRBV7-7
TGTGCCAGCAGCTTGCCCCTCGGGGATAACACTGAAGCTTTCTTT	CASSLPLGDNTEAFF	once	.	TRBJ1-1	TRBV7-9
TGCGCCAGCAGCCAAGTGGGGGGTAGGGAGGGCTATGGCTACACCTTC	CASSQVGGREGYGYTF	.	.	TRBJ1-2	TRBV4-1
TGTGCCAGCAGCTTCCTCTCCGGGACTATTGCCAAAAACATTCAGTACTTC	CASSFLSGTIAKNIQYF	once	TRBD2	TRBJ2-4	TRBV11-2
TGTGCCAGCAGTCACATCCGGACTAGCGGGAGACCAGAGACCCAGTACTTC	CASSHIRTSGRPETQYF	.	TRBD2	TRBJ2-5	TRBV27
TGCGCCAGCAGCCAGTGGGTATCTGGAAACACCATATATTTT	CASSQWVSGNTIYF	.	.	TRBJ1-3	TRBV4-1
TGTGCCAGCAGCCTAGGAGTGATACCCTCCTACGAGCAGTACTTC	CASSLGVIPSYEQYF	.	.	TRBJ2-7	TRBV13
TGCGCCAGCAGCCACGGGACAGGGGGCTATGGCTACACCTTC	CASSHGTGGYGYTF	.	TRBD1	TRBJ1-2	TRBV4-3
TGCGCCAGCAGCCCGCAAACAGGTGGCACAGATACGCAGTATTTT	CASSPQTGGTDTQYF	.	.	TRBJ2-3	TRBV4-3
TGTGCCAGCAGGCGACTAGCGGGGGGCTACAATGAGCAGTTCTTC	CASRRLAGGYNEQFF	.	TRBD2	TRBJ2-1	TRBV2
TGTGCCAGCAGCGTAGATCTGGGCACAGATACGCAGTATTTT	CASSVDLGTDTQYF	.	.	TRBJ2-3	TRBV9
TGCGCCAGCAGCCAGGAGCCGGGACTTCTCAATGAGCAGTTCTTC	CASSQEPGLLNEQFF	many	.	TRBJ2-1	TRBV5-1
TGTGCCAGCAGCTTAGCCGGGGTCTCCCCCACAGATACGCAGTATTTT	CASSLAGVSPTDTQYF	.	.	TRBJ2-3	TRBV7-2
TGTGCCTGGAGAGAGAGGGGATCGAACACTGAAGCTTTCTTT	CAWRERGSNTEAFF	.	.	TRBJ1-1	TRBV30
TGTGCCAGCAGCCCATGGGACAGCACCTACGAGCAGTACTTC	CASSPWDSTYEQYF	.	TRBD1	TRBJ2-7	TRBV11-1
TGCGCCAGCAGCCACGCCGGGACATCCCCCTACGAGCAGTACTTC	CASSHAGTSPYEQYF	.	.	TRBJ2-7	TRBV5-1
TGTGCCAGCAGCGAGACGAGCCTTAGCTCCTACAATGAGCAGTTCTTC	CASSETSLSSYNEQFF	.	.	TRBJ2-1	TRBV9
TGTGCCAGTAGTATAGAATATCCTAGCGGGGGGCCCTCAGGGACGCAGTATTTT	CASSIEYPSGGPSGTQYF	.	TRBD2	TRBJ2-3	TRBV19
TGTGCCAGCAGCTTCTTCCAGGGAAGCACAGATACGCAGTATTTT	CASSFFQGSTDTQYF	.	.	TRBJ2-3	TRBV5-4
TGCGCCAGCAGCCTGGACAGGACAGGGTCCAATCAGCCCCAGCATTTT	CASSLDRTGSNQPQHF	many	TRBD1	TRBJ1-5	TRBV4-1
TGCAGCGTTGAAGGAACTAGCGGGGGGGAAGAGACCCAGTACTTC	CSVEGTSGGEETQYF	.	TRBD2	TRBJ2-5	TRBV29-1
TGCGCCAGCAGTGGCCCTGGGACATCCGCTTCCTACGAGCAGTACTTC	CASSGPGTSASYEQYF	.	.	TRBJ2-7	TRBV10-2
TGTGCCAGCAGTGAAGAGTACGAGCAGTACTTC	CASSEEYEQYF	.	.	TRBJ2-7	TRBV6-1
TGTGCCAGCAGTTCCTTGGGACCCCTCCAAGAGACCCAGTACTTC	CASSSLGPLQETQYF	.	.	TRBJ2-5	TRBV27
TGTGCCTGGGACAGGGACCTCTATGGCTACACCTTC	CAWDRDLYGYTF	.	TRBD1	TRBJ1-2	TRBV30
TGCGCCAGCAGCCTCTATCCGGGACAGTACCAAGAGACCCAGTACTTC	CASSLYPGQYQETQYF	.	TRBD1	TRBJ2-5	TRBV4-1
TGTGCCAGCAGTGATGGATACGCCGCAGATACGCAGTATTTT	CASSDGYAADTQYF	few	.	TRBJ2-3	TRBV6-4
TGTGCCAGCAGCGCCACTAGCGAAGTGGGCACAGATACGCAGTATTTT	CASSATSEVGTDTQYF	once	TRBD2	TRBJ2-3	TRBV28
TGTGCCAGCAGCTGGGTCCCAGATACGCAGTATTTT	CASSWVPDTQYF	.	.	TRBJ2-3	TRBV7-9
TGTGCCAGCAGTGAAGGCCTCTTCCACGAGGGTATAGATGAAAAACTGTTTTTT	CASSEGLFHEGIDEKLFF	.	.	TRBJ1-4	TRBV6-1
TGCGCCAGCAGCCAAGCTTCCGGGACAACCACCTACGAGCAGTACTTC	CASSQASGTTTYEQYF	.	.	TRBJ2-7	TRBV4-1
TGCAGCGTTGTGGCAGACTACGAGCAGTACTTC	CSVVADYEQYF	.	.	TRBJ2-7	TRBV29-1